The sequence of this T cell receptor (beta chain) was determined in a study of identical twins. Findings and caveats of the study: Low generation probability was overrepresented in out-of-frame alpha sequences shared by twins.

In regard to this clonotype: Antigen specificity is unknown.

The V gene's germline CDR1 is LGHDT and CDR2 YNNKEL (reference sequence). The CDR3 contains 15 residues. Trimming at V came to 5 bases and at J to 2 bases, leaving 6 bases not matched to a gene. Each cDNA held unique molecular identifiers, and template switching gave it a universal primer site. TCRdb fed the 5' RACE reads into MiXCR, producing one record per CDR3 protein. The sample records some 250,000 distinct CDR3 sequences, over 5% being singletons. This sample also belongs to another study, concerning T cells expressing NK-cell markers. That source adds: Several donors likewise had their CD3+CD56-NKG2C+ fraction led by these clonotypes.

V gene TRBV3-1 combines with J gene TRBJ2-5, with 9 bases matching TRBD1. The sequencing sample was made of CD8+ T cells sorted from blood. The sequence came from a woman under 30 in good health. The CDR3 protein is CASSDRGSLQETQYF. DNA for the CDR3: TGTGCCAGCAGCGACAGGGGGTCACTTCAAGAGACCCAGTACTTC.